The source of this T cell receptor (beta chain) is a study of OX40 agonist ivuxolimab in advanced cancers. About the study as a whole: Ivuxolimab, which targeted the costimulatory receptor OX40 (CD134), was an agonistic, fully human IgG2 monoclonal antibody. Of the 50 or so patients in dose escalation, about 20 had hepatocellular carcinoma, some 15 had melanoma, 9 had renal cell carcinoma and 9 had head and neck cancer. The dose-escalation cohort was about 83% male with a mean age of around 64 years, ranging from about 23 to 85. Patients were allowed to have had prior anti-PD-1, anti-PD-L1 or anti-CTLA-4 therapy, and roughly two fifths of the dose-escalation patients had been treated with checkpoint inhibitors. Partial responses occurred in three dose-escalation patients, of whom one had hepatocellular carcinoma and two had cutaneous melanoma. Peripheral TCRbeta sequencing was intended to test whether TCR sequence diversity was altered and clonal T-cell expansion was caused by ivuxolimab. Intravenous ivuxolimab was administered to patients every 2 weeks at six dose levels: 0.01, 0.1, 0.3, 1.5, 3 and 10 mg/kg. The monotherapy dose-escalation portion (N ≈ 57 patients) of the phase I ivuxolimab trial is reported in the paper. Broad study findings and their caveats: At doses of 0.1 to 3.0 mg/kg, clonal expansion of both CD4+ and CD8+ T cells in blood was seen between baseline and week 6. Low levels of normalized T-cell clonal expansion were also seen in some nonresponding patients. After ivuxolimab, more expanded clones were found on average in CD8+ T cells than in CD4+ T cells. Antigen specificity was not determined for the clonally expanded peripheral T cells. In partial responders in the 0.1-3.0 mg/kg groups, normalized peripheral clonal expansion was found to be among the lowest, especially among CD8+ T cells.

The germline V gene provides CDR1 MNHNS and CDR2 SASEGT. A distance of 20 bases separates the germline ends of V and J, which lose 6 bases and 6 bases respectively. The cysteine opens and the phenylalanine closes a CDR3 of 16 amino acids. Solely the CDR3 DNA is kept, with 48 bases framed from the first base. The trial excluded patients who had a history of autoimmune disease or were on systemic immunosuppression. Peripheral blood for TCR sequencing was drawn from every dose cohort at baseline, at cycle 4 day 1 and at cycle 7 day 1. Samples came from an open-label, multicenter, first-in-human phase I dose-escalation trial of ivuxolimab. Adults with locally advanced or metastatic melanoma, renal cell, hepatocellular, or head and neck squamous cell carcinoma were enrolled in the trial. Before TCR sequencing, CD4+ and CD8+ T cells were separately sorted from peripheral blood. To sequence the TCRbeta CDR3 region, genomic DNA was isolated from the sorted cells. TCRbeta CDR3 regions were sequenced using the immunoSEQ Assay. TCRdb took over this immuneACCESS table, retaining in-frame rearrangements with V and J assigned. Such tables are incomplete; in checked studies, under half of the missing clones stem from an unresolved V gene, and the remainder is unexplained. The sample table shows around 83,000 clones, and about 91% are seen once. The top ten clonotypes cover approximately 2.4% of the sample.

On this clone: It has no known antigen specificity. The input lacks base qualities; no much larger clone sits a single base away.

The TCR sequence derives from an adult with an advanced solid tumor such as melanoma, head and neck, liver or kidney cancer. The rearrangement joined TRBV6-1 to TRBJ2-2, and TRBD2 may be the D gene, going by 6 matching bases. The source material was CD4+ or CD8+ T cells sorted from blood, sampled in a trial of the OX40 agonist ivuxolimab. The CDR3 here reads CASSEMGGFLAGELFF. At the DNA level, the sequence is TGTGCCAGCAGCGAAATGGGGGGATTCCTGGCCGGGGAGCTGTTTTTT.